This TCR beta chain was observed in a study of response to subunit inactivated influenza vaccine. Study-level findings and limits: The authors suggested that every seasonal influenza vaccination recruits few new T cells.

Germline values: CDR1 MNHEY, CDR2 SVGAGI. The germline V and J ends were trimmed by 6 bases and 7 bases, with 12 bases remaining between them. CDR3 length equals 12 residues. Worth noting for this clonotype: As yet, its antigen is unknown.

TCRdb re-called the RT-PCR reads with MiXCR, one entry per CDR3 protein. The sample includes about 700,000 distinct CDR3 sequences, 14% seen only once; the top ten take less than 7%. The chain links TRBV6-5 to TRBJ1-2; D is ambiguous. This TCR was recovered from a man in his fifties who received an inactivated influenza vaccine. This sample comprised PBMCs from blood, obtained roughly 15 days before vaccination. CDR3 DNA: TGTGCCAGCAGCGATTATACCCTTGGCTACACCTTC. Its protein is CASSDYTLGYTF.